This TCR beta chain originates from a study of blood T cell repertoires in COVID-19. About the study: COVID-19 samples from acute and convalescent phases originated in the United States, Italy and Spain.

The CDR3 totals 16 residues. Germline V gene sequence: CDR1 MGHRA, CDR2 YSYEKL. Trimming shortened V by 1 base and J by 2 bases, and 14 bases separated the two germline ends. Some clones are missing from TCRdb's copy, which holds only in-frame ones; the method was immunoSEQ multiplex PCR. The sample lists under 250,000 clones; roughly 91% were seen once. Sequencing was carried out using PBMCs or T cells enriched from blood (not recorded which). The chain couples TRBV4-1 to TRBJ1-2; TRBD1 might be the D (5 bases). The sequence derives from a woman in her twenties or thirties with acute COVID-19. For the CDR3, the DNA is TGCGCCAGCAGCCAAGGAGACAGTGGGGCCAACTATGGCTACACCTTC. This gives the protein CASSQGDSGANYGYTF.